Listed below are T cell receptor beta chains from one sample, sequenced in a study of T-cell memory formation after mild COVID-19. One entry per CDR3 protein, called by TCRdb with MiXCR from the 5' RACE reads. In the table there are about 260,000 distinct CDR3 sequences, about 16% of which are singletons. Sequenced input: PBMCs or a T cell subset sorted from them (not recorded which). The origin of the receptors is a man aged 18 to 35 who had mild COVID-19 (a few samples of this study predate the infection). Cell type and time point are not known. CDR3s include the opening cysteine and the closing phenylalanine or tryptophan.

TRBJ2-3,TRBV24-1,CATSDPIERTDTQYF
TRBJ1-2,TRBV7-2,CASSLGQFNSYGYTF
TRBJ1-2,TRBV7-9,CASSPSIVYGYTF
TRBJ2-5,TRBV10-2,CASSEVEEGVGTQYF
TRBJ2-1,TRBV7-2,CASSSTSGQYNEQFF
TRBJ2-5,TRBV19,CASSSSGLKTQYF
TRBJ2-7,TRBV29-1,CSVRPRDRESYEQYF
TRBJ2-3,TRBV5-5,CASSLNQGDTQYF
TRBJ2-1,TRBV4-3,CASSQDDRGIDEQFF
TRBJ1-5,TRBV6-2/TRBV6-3,CASSLQGSSQPQHF
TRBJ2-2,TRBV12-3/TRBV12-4,CASGRLAGGPTGELFF
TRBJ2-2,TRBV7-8,CATGHGRIGRAGELFF
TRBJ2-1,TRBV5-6,CASSPRRVIAGYNEQFF
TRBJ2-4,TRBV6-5,CASSPEDPRTAKNIQYF
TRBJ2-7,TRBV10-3,CAISHTRQGLGYEQYF
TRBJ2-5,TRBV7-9,CASSRLTGVVETQYF
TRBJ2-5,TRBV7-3,CASSLGQRETQYF